This TCR beta chain was recorded in a study of blood T cell repertoires in COVID-19. Study at large: Italy, Spain and the United States were the sources of the convalescent and acute COVID-19 samples. Nucleic acid was either cDNA or gDNA, and it came from T cells, B-cell-depleted T cells, or PBMCs.

The CDR3 consists of 15 residues. Looked up from germline, CDR1 is SGHTA and CDR2 is FQGNSA. V was pared by 4 bases and J by 0 bases, with 1 base of the junction left unmatched. Original analysis: Amplified reference gene primers provided the basis for estimating nucleated cell counts. Method: immunoSEQ multiplex PCR; TCRdb's copy keeps in-frame clones and lacks some. The DNA gave D and trimming, while V, J and clone size come from that table. The repertoire holds over 85,000 clones, with 75% to 90% as singletons. The sequence was collected from a man in his 60s with acute or convalescent COVID-19. The sequenced sample consisted of peripheral blood. The chain carries TRBV7-2 and TRBJ2-3; TRBD2 matches at 10 bases. DNA for the CDR3: TGTGCCAGCAGCTCGGGACTAGCGAGCACAGATACGCAGTATTTT. The encoded protein is CASSSGLASTDTQYF. Drawing the rest from reference TRBV7-2 and TRBJ2-3, the complete variable domain is GAGVSQSPSNKVTEKGKDVELRCDPISGHTALYWYRQSLGQGLEFLIYFQGNSAPDKSGLPSDRFSAERTGGSVSTLTIQRTQQEDSAVYLCASSSGLASTDTQYFGPGTRLTVL.